A single sample is the source of the 14 T cell receptor beta chains below, sequenced in a study of cytomegalovirus exposure and HLA in healthy donors. PCR amplification relied on 60 Vbeta primers (plus 13 Jbeta primers). Measured with immunoSEQ multiplex PCR; TCRdb has only the in-frame clones, and not every one. The sample yields about 120,000 clones, around 78% seen once. The sample taken for sequencing was PBMCs. The receptor source for this set is a woman between 25 and 40 years old in good health and CMV-seropositive.

The V call is TRBV15, the J call TRBJ1-6, with 10 bases lining up with TRBD1. V lost 1 base to trimming and J lost 8 bases; unmatched junction nucleotides: 8. The length of the CDR3 is 17 residues. Germline V gene sequence: CDR1 LNHNV, CDR2 YYDKDF (reference sequence). CDR3 coding DNA: TGTGCCACCAGCAGAGCACCCGGCGGACAGGGGGATTCACCCCTCCACTTT. As protein: CATSRAPGGQGDSPLHF.

The J gene is TRBJ1-1, the V gene TRBV7-9; D unresolved. V was shortened by 5 bases and J by 7 bases, with 14 bases between the two germline ends. CDR1 is SEHNR, CDR2 FQNEAQ, per germline (reference sequence). This CDR3 is 13 amino acids long. The CDR3: CASSPPGFDEAFF. CDR3 DNA sequence: TGTGCCAGCAGCCCTCCGGGATTTGATGAAGCTTTCTTT.

In this sample, this clone turned up a few times. The V call is TRBV7-6, the J call TRBJ2-7; maybe TRBD1 (6 bases). The CDR3 is 14 residues long. Trimming left V 6 bases short and J 2 bases short, with 14 bases between. The V gene's germline CDR1 is SGHVS and CDR2 FNYEAQ. The CDR3 sequence is CASSPTGNPYEQYF. The CDR3, as DNA: TGTGCCAGCAGTCCAACAGGGAATCCCTACGAGCAGTACTTC. Filled out from reference TRBV7-6 and TRBJ2-7, the complete variable domain reads GAGVSQSPRYKVTKRGQDVALRCDPISGHVSLYWYRQALGQGPEFLTYFNYEAQQDKSGLPNDRFSAERPEGSISTLTIQRTEQRDSAMYRCASSPTGNPYEQYFGPGTRLTVT.

In this sample, this clone turned up a few times. CDR3 sequence reads: CASSPPAGGTDTQYF. CDR3 sequence (DNA): TGCGCCAGCAGCCCCCCAGCGGGGGGCACAGATACGCAGTATTTT. The gene calls are TRBV5-1 and TRBJ2-3; 8 nucleotides match TRBD2. CDR3 length equals 15 residues. Germline values: CDR1 SGHRS, CDR2 YFSETQ. V gave up 4 bases and J gave up 1 base; unmatched junction bases: 5.

The gene calls are TRBV7-8 and TRBJ2-2; D possibly corresponds to TRBD2 (7 bases). Between the trimmed V and J ends, which lost 5 bases and 5 bases, there was a span of 21 bases. The CDR3 length is 17 residues. CDR1 SGHVS and CDR2 FQNEAQ come from the germline V gene. The CDR3 nucleotides are TGTGCCAGCAGCCAAACTCTGGGGGGGGCCGGTACCGGGGAGCTGTTTTTT. It yields the protein CASSQTLGGAGTGELFF.

The chain recombines TRBV5-1 with TRBJ1-3; D is unclear. CDR3 length: 15 amino acids. Germline-derived CDR1 and CDR2 are SGHRS and YFSETQ. The V end lost 1 base, the J end lost 0 bases, and 8 bases lay between the germline ends. The DNA of the CDR3 is TGCGCCAGCAGCTTGAACCCTACCTCTGGAAACACCATATATTTT. Its translation: CASSLNPTSGNTIYF.

This clone was observed once. This sequence joins TRBV5-1 and TRBJ2-1, with D possibly TRBD1 on 6 matching bases. CDR1 and CDR2 from the germline V gene are SGHRS and YFSETQ. CDR3 length: 15 residues. Trimming shortened V by 3 bases and J by 4 bases, and 14 bases separated the two germline ends. Here the CDR3 reads CASSSGTSGYNEQFF. The CDR3 DNA reads as TGCGCCAGCAGCTCCGGGACATCGGGGTACAATGAGCAGTTCTTC.

CDR3 region: CASSDRDPFSGNTIYF. The CDR3 region has the DNA TGTGCCAGCTCGGACAGGGACCCCTTCTCTGGAAACACCATATATTTT. The chain recombines TRBV19 with TRBJ1-3, with 8 bases that match TRBD1. The V gene end was trimmed by 9 bases and the J gene end by 0 bases; junction bases not matched to a gene: 10. The CDR3 is made up of 16 amino acids. The germline V gene has CDR1 LNHDA and CDR2 SQIVND (reference sequence).

The sample holds a few counts of this clone. The chain recombines TRBV4-1 with TRBJ2-1; perhaps TRBD1 as D (6 bases). The CDR3 has 15 amino acids. The V and J ends lost 2 bases and 4 bases respectively, with 12 bases between them. Germline V lookup: CDR1 MGHRA, CDR2 YSYEKL. The CDR3 here is CASSQSRDTYNEQFF. CDR3 bases: TGCGCCAGCAGCCAATCCCGGGACACTTACAATGAGCAGTTCTTC.

Worth noting for this clone: The sample has other DNA sequences that encode this CDR3 too. The CDR3, as DNA: TGTGCCAGCAGCTTAGGGGCAGGCGGCTACACCTTC. The encoded protein is CASSLGAGGYTF. The gene calls are TRBV11-2 and TRBJ1-2, with no clear D. The V and J ends lost 1 base and 8 bases respectively, with 8 bases between them. The CDR3 totals 12 residues. The germline CDR1 and CDR2 sequences are SGHAT and FQNNGV.

This sequence joins TRBV5-6 and TRBJ1-1; no clear D. V lost 4 bases to trimming and J lost 3 bases, with 13 bases between them. CDR1 is SGHDT, CDR2 YYEEEE, per germline. The CDR3 is 14 residues long. CDR3 DNA: TGTGCCAGCAGCCAACTAATATCTTACACTGAAGCTTTCTTT. The encoded protein is CASSQLISYTEAFF.

The chain uses TRBV19 and TRBJ2-5, with TRBD1 as a possible D gene (6 bases). This CDR3 region has 17 residues. V lost 5 bases, J lost 4 bases, and 23 bases lay in between. Germline assignment: CDR1 LNHDA and CDR2 SQIVND (reference sequence). CDR3 sequence reads: CASSALRKTLGGETQYF. CDR3 bases: TGTGCCAGTAGTGCTCTGAGAAAAACCTTAGGGGGAGAGACCCAGTACTTC.

The chain combines TRBV5-1 with TRBJ1-1; 10 bases agree with TRBD1. CDR1 is SGHRS, CDR2 YFSETQ, per germline. This CDR3 is 16 amino acids long. Trimming took 0 bases from V and 5 from J; bases not matched to a gene: 7. The chain's CDR3 is CASSLEGQGRTTEAFF. The CDR3 DNA follows: TGCGCCAGCAGCTTGGAGGGACAGGGGCGTACTACTGAAGCTTTCTTT.

The J gene is TRBJ2-1, the V gene TRBV28; 8 bases are shared with TRBD2. The V and J ends lost 7 bases and 9 bases, in that order; junction bases with no gene match: 11. Germline lookup yields CDR1 MDHEN and CDR2 SYDVKM. This CDR3 contains 14 residues. The CDR3 bases are TGTGCCAGCAAACCGGGGGGGGATACATTTGAGCAGTTCTTC. Residues: CASKPGGDTFEQFF.